The clone carrying this T cell receptor beta chain appeared a single time. Treatment described: roughly 18 received Ad26.COV2.S at low or high dose, single or two shots; a few received placebo; per-sample allocation not given. Material that was analyzed had been drawn on day 63 after the first vaccine or placebo injection. This entry belongs to a study of Ad26.COV2.S vaccination and SARS-CoV-2 variants. Clones were read by immunoSEQ multiplex PCR, and TCRdb kept only the in-frame ones, dropping some. This sample has 300,000 to 400,000 clones, with about nine tenths found just once. The sample was peripheral blood, taken in a trial of Ad26.COV2.S vaccine versus placebo. The origin of this receptor is a person between 18 and 65 years old who received the Ad26.COV2.S COVID-19 vaccine or a placebo.

The CDR3 sequence is CASYDRLNYGYTF. The CDR3 DNA follows: TGTGCCAGCTATGACAGGCTTAACTATGGCTACACCTTC. This chain connects TRBV6-5 to TRBJ1-2, with D possibly TRBD1 on 6 matching bases. Between the trimmed V and J ends, which lost 8 bases and 1 base, there was a span of 11 bases. Germline V lookup: CDR1 MNHEY, CDR2 SVGAGI. CDR3 length equals 13 residues.